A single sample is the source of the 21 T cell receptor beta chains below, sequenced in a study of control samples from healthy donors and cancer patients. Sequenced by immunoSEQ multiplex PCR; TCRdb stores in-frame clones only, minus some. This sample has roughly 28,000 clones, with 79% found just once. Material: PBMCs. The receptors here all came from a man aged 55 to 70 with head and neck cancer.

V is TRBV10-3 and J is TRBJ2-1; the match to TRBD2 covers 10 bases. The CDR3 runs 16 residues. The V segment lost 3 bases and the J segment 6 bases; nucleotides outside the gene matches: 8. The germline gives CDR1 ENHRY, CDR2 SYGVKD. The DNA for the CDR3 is TGTGCCATCAGTGATCCACTAGCGGGAAGACGCAATGAGCAGTTCTTC. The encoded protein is CAISDPLAGRRNEQFF.

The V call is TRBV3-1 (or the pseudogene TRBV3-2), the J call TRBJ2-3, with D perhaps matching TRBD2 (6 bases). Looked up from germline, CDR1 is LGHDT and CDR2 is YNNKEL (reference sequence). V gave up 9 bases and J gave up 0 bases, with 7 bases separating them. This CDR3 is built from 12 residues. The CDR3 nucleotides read TGTGCCAGGCGGGACAGCACAGATACGCAGTATTTT. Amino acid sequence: CARRDSTDTQYF.

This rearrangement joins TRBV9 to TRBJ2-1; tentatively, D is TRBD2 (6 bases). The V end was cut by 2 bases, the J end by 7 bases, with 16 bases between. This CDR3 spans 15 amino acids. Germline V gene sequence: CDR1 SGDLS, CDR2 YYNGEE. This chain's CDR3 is CASSVMQGGRNEQFF. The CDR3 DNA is TGTGCCAGCAGCGTCATGCAGGGAGGCCGAAATGAGCAGTTCTTC.

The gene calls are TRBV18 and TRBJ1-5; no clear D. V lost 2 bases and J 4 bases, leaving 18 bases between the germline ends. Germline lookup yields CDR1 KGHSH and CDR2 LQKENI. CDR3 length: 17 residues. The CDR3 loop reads CASSPEAPAIANQPQHF. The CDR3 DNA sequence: TGTGCCAGCTCACCAGAAGCCCCTGCGATAGCAAATCAGCCCCAGCATTTT.

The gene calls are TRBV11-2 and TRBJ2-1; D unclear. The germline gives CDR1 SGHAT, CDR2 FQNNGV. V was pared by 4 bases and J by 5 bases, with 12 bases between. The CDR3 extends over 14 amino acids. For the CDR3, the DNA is TGTGCCAGCAGCTCCGGACCCTCGAACAATGAGCAGTTCTTC. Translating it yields CASSSGPSNNEQFF. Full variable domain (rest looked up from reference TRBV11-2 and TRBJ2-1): EAGVAQSPRYKIIEKRQSVAFWCNPISGHATLYWYQQILGQGPKLLIQFQNNGVVDDSQLPKDRFSAERLKGVDSTLKIQPAKLEDSAVYLCASSSGPSNNEQFFGPGTRLTVL.

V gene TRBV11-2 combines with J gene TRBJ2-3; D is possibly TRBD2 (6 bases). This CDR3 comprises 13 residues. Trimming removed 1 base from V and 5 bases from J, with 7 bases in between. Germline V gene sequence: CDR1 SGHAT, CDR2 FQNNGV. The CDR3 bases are TGTGCCAGCAGCTTAGGGGGACTAGATACGCAGTATTTT. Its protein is CASSLGGLDTQYF.

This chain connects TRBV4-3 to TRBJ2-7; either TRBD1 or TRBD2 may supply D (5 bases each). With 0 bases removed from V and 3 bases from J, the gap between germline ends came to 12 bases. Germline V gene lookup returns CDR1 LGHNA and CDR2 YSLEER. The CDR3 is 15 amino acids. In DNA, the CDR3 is TGCGCCAGCAGCCAAGATCGGGGCTATTTCTACGAGCAGTACTTC. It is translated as CASSQDRGYFYEQYF.

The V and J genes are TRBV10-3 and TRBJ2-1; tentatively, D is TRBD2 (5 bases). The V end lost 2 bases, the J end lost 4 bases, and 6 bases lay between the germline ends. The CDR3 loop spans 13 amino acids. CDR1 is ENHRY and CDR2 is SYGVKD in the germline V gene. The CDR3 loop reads CAISERLYNEQFF. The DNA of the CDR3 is TGTGCCATCAGTGAGAGACTATACAATGAGCAGTTCTTC.

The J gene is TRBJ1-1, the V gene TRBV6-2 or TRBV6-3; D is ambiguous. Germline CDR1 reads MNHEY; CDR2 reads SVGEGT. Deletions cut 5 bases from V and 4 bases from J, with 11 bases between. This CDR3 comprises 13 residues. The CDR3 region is CASSLGPGTEAFF. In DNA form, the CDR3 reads TGTGCCAGCAGTCTCGGACCGGGCACTGAAGCTTTCTTT.

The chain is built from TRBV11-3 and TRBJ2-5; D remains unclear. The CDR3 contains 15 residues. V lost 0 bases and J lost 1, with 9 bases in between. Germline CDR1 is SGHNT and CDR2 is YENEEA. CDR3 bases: TGTGCCAGCAGCTTAGATGGTGGCAGCCAAGAGACCCAGTACTTC. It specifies CASSLDGGSQETQYF.

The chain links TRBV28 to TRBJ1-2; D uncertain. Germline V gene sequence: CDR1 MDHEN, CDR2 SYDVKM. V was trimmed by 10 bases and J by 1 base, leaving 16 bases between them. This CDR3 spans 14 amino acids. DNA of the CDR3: TGTGCCACTGATCAAGAGGGAGGTAACTATGGCTACACCTTC. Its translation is CATDQEGGNYGYTF.

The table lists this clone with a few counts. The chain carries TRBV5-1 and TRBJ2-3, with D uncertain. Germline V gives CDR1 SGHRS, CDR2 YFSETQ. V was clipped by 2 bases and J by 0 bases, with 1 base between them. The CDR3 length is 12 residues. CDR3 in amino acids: CASSFSTDTQYF. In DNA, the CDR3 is TGCGCCAGCAGCTTTAGCACAGATACGCAGTATTTT. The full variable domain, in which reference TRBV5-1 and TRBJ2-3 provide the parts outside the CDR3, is KAGVTQTPRYLIKTRGQQVTLSCSPISGHRSVSWYQQTPGQGLQFLFEYFSETQRNKGNFPGRFSGRQFSNSRSEMNVSTLELGDSALYLCASSFSTDTQYFGPGTRLTVL.

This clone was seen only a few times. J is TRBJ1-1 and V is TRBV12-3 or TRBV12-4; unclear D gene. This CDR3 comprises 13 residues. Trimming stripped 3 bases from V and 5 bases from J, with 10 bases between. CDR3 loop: CASSFGPKTEAFF. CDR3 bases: TGTGCCAGCAGTTTTGGCCCAAAGACTGAAGCTTTCTTT.

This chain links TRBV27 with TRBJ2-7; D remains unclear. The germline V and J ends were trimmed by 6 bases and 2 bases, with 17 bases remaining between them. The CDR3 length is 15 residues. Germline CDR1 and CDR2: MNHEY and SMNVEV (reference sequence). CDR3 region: CASRSVSSPTYEQYF. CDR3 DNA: TGTGCCAGCAGATCGGTCTCCTCCCCCACCTACGAGCAGTACTTC.

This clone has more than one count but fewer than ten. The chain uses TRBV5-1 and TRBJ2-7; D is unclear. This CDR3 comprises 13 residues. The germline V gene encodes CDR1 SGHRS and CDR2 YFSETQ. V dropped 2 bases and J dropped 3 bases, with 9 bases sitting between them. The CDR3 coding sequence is TGCGCCAGCAGCTTTGCAGGCCGCTACGAGCAGTACTTC. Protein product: CASSFAGRYEQYF.

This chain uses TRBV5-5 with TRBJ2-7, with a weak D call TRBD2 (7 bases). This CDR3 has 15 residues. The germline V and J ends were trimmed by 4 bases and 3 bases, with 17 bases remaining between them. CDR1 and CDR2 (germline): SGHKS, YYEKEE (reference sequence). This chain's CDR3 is CASSGGGRIHYEQYF. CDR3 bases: TGTGCCAGCAGCGGGGGGGGCCGGATCCACTACGAGCAGTACTTC.

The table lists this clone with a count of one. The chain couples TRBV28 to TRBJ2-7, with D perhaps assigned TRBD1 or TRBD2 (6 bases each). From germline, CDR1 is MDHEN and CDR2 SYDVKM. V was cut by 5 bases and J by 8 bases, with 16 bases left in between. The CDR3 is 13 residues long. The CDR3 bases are TGTGCCAGCAGTGGGGGGCCTGCTCTACAGCAGTACTTC. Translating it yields CASSGGPALQQYF.

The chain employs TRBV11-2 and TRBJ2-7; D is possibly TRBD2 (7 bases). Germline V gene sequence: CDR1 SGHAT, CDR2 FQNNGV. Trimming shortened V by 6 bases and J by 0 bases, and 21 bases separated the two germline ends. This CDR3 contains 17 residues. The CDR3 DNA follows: TGTGCCAGCAGTAGGAGGGGGGGGACCCCGGGCTCCTACGAGCAGTACTTC. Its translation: CASSRRGGTPGSYEQYF.

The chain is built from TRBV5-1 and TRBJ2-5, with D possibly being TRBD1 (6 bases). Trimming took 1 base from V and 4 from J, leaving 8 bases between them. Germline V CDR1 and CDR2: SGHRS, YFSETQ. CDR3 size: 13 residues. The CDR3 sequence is CASSLTGRETQYF. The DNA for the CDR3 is TGCGCCAGCAGCTTGACAGGGCGAGAGACCCAGTACTTC.

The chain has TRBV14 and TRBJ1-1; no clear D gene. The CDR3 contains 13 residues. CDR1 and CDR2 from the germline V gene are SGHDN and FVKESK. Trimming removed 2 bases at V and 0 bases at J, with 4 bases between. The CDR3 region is CASSQYLNTEAFF. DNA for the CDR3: TGTGCCAGCAGCCAATATCTGAACACTGAAGCTTTCTTT.

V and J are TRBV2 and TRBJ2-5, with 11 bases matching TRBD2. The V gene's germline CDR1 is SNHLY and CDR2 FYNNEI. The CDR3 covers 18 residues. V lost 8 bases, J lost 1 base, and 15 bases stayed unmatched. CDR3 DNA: TGTGCCAGCTTCTTTGGGACTAGCGGTACGGCGGTCCAAGAGACCCAGTACTTC. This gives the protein CASFFGTSGTAVQETQYF.